Shown below are 6 T cell receptor beta chains from a single sample sequenced in a study of T cell responses to AZD1222 COVID-19 vaccine. Libraries were prepared by immunoSEQ multiplex PCR; TCRdb keeps only in-frame clonotypes and omits some of them. The sample holds about 100,000 clones, 87% seen once. This specimen consisted of peripheral blood, obtained on day 0 of AZD1222 vaccination. The receptors derive from an adult in good health.

The sample holds one count of this clone. CDR3 amino acids: CASSYGGNQPQHF. The DNA of the CDR3 is TGTGCCAGCAGCTATGGGGGTAATCAGCCCCAGCATTTT. This chain joins TRBV7-9 and TRBJ1-5, with D possibly being TRBD1 (5 bases). Deletions cut 4 bases from V and 4 bases from J, with 8 bases between. This CDR3 contains 13 residues. CDR1 is SEHNR and CDR2 is FQNEAQ in the germline V gene (reference sequence).

Written as DNA, the CDR3 is TGTGCCAGCAGCAGAGGACTAGCGGGGCGCCCGGCCGGGGAGCTGTTTTTT. Translating it yields CASSRGLAGRPAGELFF. The V call is TRBV7-9, the J call TRBJ2-2, with 12 bases fitting TRBD2. The V and J ends lost 5 bases and 6 bases, in that order; junction bases with no gene match: 10. The CDR3 runs 17 residues. Germline assignment: CDR1 SEHNR and CDR2 FQNEAQ (reference sequence).

The chain carries TRBV10-3 and TRBJ2-3; 8 positions agree with TRBD1. V dropped 6 bases and J dropped 4; count of bases not matched to a gene: 12. The CDR3 is 16 residues long. Per germline, CDR1 ENHRY and CDR2 SYGVKD. Here the CDR3 reads CAISLLGQGAPDTQYF. The DNA for the CDR3 is TGTGCCATCAGCTTACTTGGACAGGGTGCCCCAGATACGCAGTATTTT.

The chain recombines TRBV5-1 with TRBJ1-6; D call uncertain. The V gene's germline CDR1 is SGHRS and CDR2 YFSETQ. This CDR3 region has 13 residues. The V end lost 0 bases, the J end lost 15 bases, and 13 bases lay between the germline ends. The CDR3: CASSLADGSSLHF. CDR3 coding DNA: TGCGCCAGCAGCTTGGCTGACGGCTCAAGCCTCCACTTT.

This clone showed up just once. The rearrangement uses TRBV6-6 and TRBJ1-1, with D unclear. V dropped 6 bases and J dropped 4 bases, with 6 bases sitting between them. This CDR3 spans 11 amino acids. Per the germline V gene, CDR1 is MNHNY and CDR2 is SVGAGI (reference sequence). As DNA, the CDR3 is TGTGCCAGCAGCCCTTTCACTGAAGCTTTCTTT. This encodes CASSPFTEAFF.

The V call is TRBV7-9, the J call TRBJ1-2; 7 bases are a match to TRBD1. Germline V gene data show CDR1 as SEHNR and CDR2 as FQNEAQ (reference sequence). After removal of 0 bases from V and 6 bases from J, the junction contained 1 base not matched to a gene. This CDR3 is built from 13 residues. The CDR3 DNA is TGTGCCAGCAGCTTAGCAGGGGGCGATGGCTACACCTTC. Amino acid sequence: CASSLAGGDGYTF.